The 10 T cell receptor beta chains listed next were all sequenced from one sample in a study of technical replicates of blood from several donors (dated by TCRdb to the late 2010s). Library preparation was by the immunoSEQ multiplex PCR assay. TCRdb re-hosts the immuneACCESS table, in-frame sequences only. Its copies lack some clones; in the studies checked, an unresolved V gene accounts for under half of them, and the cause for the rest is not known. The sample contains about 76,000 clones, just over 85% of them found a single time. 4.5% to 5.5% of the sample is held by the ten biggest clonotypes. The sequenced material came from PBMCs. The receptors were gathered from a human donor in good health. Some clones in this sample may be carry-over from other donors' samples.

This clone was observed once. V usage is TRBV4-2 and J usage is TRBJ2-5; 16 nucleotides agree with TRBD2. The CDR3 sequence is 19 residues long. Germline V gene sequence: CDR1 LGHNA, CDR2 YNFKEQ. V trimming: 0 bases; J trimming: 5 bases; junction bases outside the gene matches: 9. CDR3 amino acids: CASSQDSGTSGRAGETQYF. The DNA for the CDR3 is TGTGCCAGCAGCCAAGATTCAGGGACTAGCGGGAGGGCCGGGGAGACCCAGTACTTC.

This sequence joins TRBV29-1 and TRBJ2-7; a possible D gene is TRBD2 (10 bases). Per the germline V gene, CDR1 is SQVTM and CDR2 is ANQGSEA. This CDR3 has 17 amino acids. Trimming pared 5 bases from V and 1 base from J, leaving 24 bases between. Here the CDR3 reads CSVRGQGFSGRSYEQYF. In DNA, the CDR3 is TGCAGCGTTAGAGGACAGGGGTTTAGCGGGAGGTCCTACGAGCAGTACTTC.

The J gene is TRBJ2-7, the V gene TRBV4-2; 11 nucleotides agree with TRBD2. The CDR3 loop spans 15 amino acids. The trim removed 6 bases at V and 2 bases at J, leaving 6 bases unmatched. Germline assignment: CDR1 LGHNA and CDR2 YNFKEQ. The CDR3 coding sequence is TGTGCCAGCAGTGTGACTAGCGGGGAAACCTACGAGCAGTACTTC. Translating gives CASSVTSGETYEQYF.

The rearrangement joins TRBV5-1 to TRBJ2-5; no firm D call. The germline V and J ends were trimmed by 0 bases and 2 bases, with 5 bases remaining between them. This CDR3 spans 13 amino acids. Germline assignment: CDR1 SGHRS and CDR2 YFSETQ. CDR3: CASSLEAQETQYF. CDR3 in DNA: TGCGCCAGCAGCTTGGAAGCACAAGAGACCCAGTACTTC.

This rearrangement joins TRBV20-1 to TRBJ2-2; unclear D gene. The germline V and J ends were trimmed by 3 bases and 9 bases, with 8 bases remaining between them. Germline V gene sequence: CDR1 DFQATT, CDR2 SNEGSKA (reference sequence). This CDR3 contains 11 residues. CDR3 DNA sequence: TGCAGTGCTAGCACCTACCGGGAGCTGTTTTTT. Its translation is CSASTYRELFF.

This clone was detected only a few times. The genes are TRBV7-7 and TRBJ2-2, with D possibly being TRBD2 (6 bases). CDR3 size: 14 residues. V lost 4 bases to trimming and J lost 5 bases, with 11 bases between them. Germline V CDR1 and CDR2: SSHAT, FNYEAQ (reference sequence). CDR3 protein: CASSSSDWTGELFF. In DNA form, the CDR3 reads TGTGCCAGCAGCTCTAGCGACTGGACCGGGGAGCTGTTTTTT.

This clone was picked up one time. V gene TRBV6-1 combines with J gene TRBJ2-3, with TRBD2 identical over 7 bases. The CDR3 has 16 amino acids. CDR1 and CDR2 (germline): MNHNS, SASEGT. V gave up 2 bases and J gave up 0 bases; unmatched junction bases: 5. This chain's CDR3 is CASSEYGTTSTDTQYF. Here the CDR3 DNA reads TGTGCCAGCAGTGAATACGGGACTACTAGCACAGATACGCAGTATTTT.

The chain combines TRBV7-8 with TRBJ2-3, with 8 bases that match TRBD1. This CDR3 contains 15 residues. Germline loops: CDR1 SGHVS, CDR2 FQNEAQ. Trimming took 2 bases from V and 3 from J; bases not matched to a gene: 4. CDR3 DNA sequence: TGTGCCAGCAGCTTAATTCGGACAGGGACAGATACGCAGTATTTT. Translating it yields CASSLIRTGTDTQYF.

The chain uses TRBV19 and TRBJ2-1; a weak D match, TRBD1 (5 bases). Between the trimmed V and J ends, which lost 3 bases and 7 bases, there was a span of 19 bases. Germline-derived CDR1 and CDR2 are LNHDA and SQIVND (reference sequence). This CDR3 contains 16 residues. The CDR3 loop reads CASSIGAMILGNEQFF. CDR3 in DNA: TGTGCCAGTAGTATTGGGGCGATGATCCTAGGGAATGAGCAGTTCTTC.

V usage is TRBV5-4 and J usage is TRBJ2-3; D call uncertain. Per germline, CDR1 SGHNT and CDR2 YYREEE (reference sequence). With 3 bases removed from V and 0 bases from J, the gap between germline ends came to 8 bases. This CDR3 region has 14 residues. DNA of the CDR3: TGTGCCAGCAGCTACCCCGGGAGCACAGATACGCAGTATTTT. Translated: CASSYPGSTDTQYF.